The TCR beta chain under discussion was sequenced for a study of metastatic and nonmetastatic thyroid tumors. Across the study: The comparison covered peripheral blood and tumor or nodule tissue in malignant and benign thyroid patients. Study-level findings and limits: A significant increase in TCR beta diversity was reportedly seen in malignant thyroid tumors relative to benign nodules, in blood and tumor.

There are a few counts of this clone. The antigen is unknown. Nobody among the patients had been given any treatment before thyroid surgery. Original handling: A papillary thyroid cancer distant-metastasis classifier was built from CDR3 differences across clinicopathological groups. TCRdb re-called the PCR reads with MiXCR. The V and J calls were determined by TCRdb, not by the authors. The data hold 14,000 or so clones, with 32% observed a single time. The CDR3 spans 16 residues. Trimming at V came to 3 bases and at J to 0 bases, leaving 8 bases not matched to a gene. The germline V gene has CDR1 DFQATT and CDR2 SNEGSKA (reference sequence).

This TCR was recovered from a female donor with papillary thyroid cancer or a benign thyroid nodule (not recorded which). Some clones in this sample may be carry-over from other donors' samples. Sequences were obtained from tumor tissue. The genes are TRBV20-1 and TRBJ2-7; 10 bases map to TRBD2. For the CDR3, the DNA is TGCAGTGCTAGCGGACTAGCGGAGACTTACTCCTACGAGCAGTACTTC. Its protein product is CSASGLAETYSYEQYF.